This TCR beta chain derives from a study of preoperative IRX-2 immunotherapy in early breast cancer. This table comes from immunoSEQ multiplex PCR, and its TCRdb copy is limited to in-frame clones, with some not included. The data hold fewer than 40,000 clones, with under 90% observed a single time. CDR3 length: 15 residues. In germline, CDR1 is MNHGY, CDR2 SAAAGT. With 7 bases clipped from V and 4 bases from J, the junction kept 9 bases outside the gene matches. The treatment is: preoperative locoregional IRX-2 cytokine immunotherapy. Patients received preoperative, locoregional IRX-2 cytokine immunotherapy in a phase Ib study.

The material sequenced was tumor tissue, taken after IRX-2 immunotherapy. This TCR derives from a human donor with breast cancer. The chain couples TRBV6-8 to TRBJ2-7, with 11 bases lining up with TRBD2. The CDR3 DNA is TGTGCCAGCACTCCAACTAGCGGGAGTGTGTACGAGCAGTACTTC. Residues: CASTPTSGSVYEQYF.